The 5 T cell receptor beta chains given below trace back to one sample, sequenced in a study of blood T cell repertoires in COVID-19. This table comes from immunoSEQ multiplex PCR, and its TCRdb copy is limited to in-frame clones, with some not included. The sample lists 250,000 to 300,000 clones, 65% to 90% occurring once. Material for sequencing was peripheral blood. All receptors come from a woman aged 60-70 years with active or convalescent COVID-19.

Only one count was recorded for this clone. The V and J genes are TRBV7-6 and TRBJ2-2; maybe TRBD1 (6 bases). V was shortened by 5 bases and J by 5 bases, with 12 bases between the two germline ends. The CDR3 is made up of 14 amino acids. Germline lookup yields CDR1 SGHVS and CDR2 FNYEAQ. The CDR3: CASSHGQPTGELFF. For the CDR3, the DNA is TGTGCCAGCAGCCATGGACAGCCGACCGGGGAGCTGTTTTTT.

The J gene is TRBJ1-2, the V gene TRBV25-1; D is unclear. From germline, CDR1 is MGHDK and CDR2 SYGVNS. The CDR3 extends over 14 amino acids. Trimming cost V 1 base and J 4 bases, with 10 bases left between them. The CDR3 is CASSESGISYGYTF. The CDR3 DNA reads TGTGCCAGCAGTGAATCGGGGATTAGCTATGGCTACACCTTC.

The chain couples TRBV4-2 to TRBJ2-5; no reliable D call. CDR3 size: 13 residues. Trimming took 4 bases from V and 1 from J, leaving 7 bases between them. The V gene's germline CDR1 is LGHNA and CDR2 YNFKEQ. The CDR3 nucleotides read TGTGCCAGCAGCCTAGACTTCCAAGAGACCCAGTACTTC. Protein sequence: CASSLDFQETQYF.

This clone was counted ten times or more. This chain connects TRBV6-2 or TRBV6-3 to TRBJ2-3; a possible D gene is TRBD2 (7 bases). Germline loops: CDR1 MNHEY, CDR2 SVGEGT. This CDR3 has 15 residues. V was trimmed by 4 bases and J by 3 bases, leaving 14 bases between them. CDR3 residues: CASSSIGGPTDTQYF. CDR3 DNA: TGTGCCAGCAGTTCGATCGGGGGGCCGACAGATACGCAGTATTTT.

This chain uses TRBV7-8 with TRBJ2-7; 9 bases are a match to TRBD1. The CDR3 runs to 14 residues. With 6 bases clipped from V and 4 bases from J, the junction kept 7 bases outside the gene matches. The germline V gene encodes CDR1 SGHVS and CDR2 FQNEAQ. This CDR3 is CASRKDRGLYEQYF. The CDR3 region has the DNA TGTGCCAGCAGAAAGGACAGGGGATTGTACGAGCAGTACTTC.